This record covers a single T cell receptor (beta chain). Its antigen is currently unknown. The data belong to a study of OX40 agonist ivuxolimab in advanced cancers. The wider study: It was ivuxolimab, an agonistic anti-OX40 (CD134) antibody, that patients were treated with. A diagnosis of hepatocellular carcinoma, melanoma, renal cell or head and neck cancer was present in dose-escalation patients. General study points: The authors did not determine the antigen specificity of the expanded peripheral T cells. In general, CD8+ T cells held more expanded clones than CD4+ did, on average.

V was clipped by 0 bases and J by 0 bases, with 6 bases between them. Per the germline V gene, CDR1 is SGHRS and CDR2 is YFSETQ. The CDR3 runs to 15 residues. The data were produced by immunoSEQ multiplex PCR, yet TCRdb's version contains in-frame clones alone and is incomplete. The sample has approximately 70,000 clones, roughly 81% seen once. The chain couples TRBV5-1 to TRBJ1-4; D is uncertain. The specimen comprised CD4+ or CD8+ T cells sorted from blood, sampled in a trial of the OX40 agonist ivuxolimab. This TCR came from an adult with an advanced solid tumor such as melanoma, head and neck, liver or kidney cancer. The chain's CDR3 is CASSLGRTTNEKLFF. CDR3 nucleotides: TGCGCCAGCAGCTTGGGACGAACAACTAATGAAAAACTGTTTTTT.